This T cell receptor (beta chain) was recovered during a study of blood T cells in healthy people across ages. Sample-barcoded 5' priming and a J-beta primer mix drove a second PCR of about 7 to 12 cycles. TCRdb itself ran the 5' RACE reads through MiXCR, one entry per CDR3 protein. The repertoire consists of around 710,000 distinct CDR3 sequences, with 43% occurring once and the leading ten covering 20% to 25%. Caucasian individuals from Russia who were healthy and aged about 6 to 100 acted as donors. After removal of 3 bases from V and 6 bases from J, the junction contained 9 bases not matched to a gene. Germline assignment: CDR1 SGHRS and CDR2 YFSETQ. The CDR3 sequence is 16 residues long.

The sequenced material came from blood. The rearrangement joins TRBV5-1 to TRBJ2-1; the match to TRBD2 covers 10 bases. The TCR sequence derives from a woman aged 55 to 70 in good health. The CDR3 DNA sequence: TGCGCCAGCAGCTCCATATCTAGCGGGAGTTTCAATGAGCAGTTCTTC. As protein: CASSSISSGSFNEQFF.